These 11 T cell receptor beta chains share one sample of origin, sequenced in a study of cytomegalovirus exposure and HLA in healthy donors. In the PCR, 60 Vbeta and 13 Jbeta primers were used. TCRdb's table, derived via immunoSEQ multiplex PCR, lists solely in-frame clones and lacks some. The repertoire holds approximately 190,000 clones, with approximately 80% as singletons. Sequences were obtained from PBMCs. These receptors were collected from a woman aged 18-30 years in good health and CMV-seronegative.

A remark on this clone: Its ends do not fully match the called genes, so a read error is possible. J is TRBJ2-5 and V is TRBV7-9, with D maybe TRBD1 (7 bases). Germline CDR1 reads SEHNR; CDR2 reads FQNEAQ (reference sequence). The CDR3 runs to 16 residues. The CDR3 sequence: CSSSPSSLQGRETQYF. The CDR3 region has the DNA TGTTCCAGCAGCCCCTCTTCCTTACAGGGGAGGGAGACCCAGTACTTC.

The rearrangement links TRBV6-6 to TRBJ1-2; TRBD1 matches at 8 bases. The germline CDR1 and CDR2 sequences are MNHNY and SVGAGI (reference sequence). This CDR3 comprises 16 residues. With V trimmed by 8 bases and J by 3 bases, 14 bases remained unmatched. The CDR3: CASGNQGQVFDYGYTF. CDR3 in DNA: TGTGCCAGCGGAAATCAGGGACAGGTCTTTGACTATGGCTACACCTTC.

This clone turned up a few times. The chain's CDR3 is CASSYLGEETQYF. The CDR3 DNA sequence: TGTGCCAGCAGTTACTTAGGGGAAGAGACCCAGTACTTC. The chain combines TRBV6-5 with TRBJ2-5; TRBD1 might be the D (5 bases). The CDR3 contains 13 residues. V was trimmed by 1 base and J by 3 bases, leaving 6 bases between them. The germline V gene encodes CDR1 MNHEY and CDR2 SVGAGI.

This clone was counted a few times. J is TRBJ2-3 and V is TRBV30; 9 bases line up with TRBD2. V shed 2 bases and J 6 bases; nucleotides not matched to a gene: 12. Germline V lookup: CDR1 GTSNPN, CDR2 SVGIG (reference sequence). The CDR3 spans 16 residues. The CDR3 DNA sequence: TGTGCCTGGAGTCACTTAGCGGGAGAGGCAGGGGATACGCAGTATTTT. This gives the protein CAWSHLAGEAGDTQYF.

The chain carries TRBV7-6 and TRBJ2-1; 7 nucleotides line up with TRBD1. The CDR3 sequence is 15 residues long. J lost 3 bases, V lost 1 base, and 3 bases had no gene match. The germline CDR1 and CDR2 sequences are SGHVS and FNYEAQ. The CDR3 region has the DNA TGTGCCAGCAGCTTAGGTACAGGGGACTACAATGAGCAGTTCTTC. Its protein is CASSLGTGDYNEQFF.

This chain connects TRBV4-1 to TRBJ2-4; D is undetermined. Germline assignment: CDR1 MGHRA and CDR2 YSYEKL. V lost 0 bases to trimming and J lost 1 base, with 4 bases between them. The CDR3 has 14 amino acids. CDR3 protein: CASSQERAKNIQYF. CDR3 DNA: TGCGCCAGCAGCCAAGAACGGGCCAAAAACATTCAGTACTTC.

J is TRBJ2-5 and V is TRBV11-2, with 7 positions matching TRBD1. CDR1 is SGHAT and CDR2 is FQNNGV in the germline V gene. The junction had 9 bases not matched to a gene; V was cut back by 2 bases and J by 6 bases. The CDR3 covers 15 residues. The DNA of the CDR3 is TGTGCCAGCAGCTTAAGTAGAAGGACAGGTCAGACCCAGTACTTC. It codes for CASSLSRRTGQTQYF.

This clone was picked up a small number of times. V is TRBV30 and J is TRBJ1-1, with 7 bases fitting TRBD1. Germline V gene sequence: CDR1 GTSNPN, CDR2 SVGIG (reference sequence). V gave up 3 bases and J gave up 2 bases; unmatched junction bases: 9. The CDR3 is made up of 15 amino acids. CDR3 protein: CAWRETGDLNTEAFF. For the CDR3, the DNA is TGTGCCTGGAGGGAAACAGGGGACCTTAACACTGAAGCTTTCTTT.

The chain links TRBV6-1 to TRBJ2-3; maybe TRBD2 (6 bases). The germline gives CDR1 MNHNS, CDR2 SASEGT. The CDR3 length is 13 residues. Trimming pared 5 bases from V and 5 bases from J, leaving 11 bases between. Here the CDR3 reads CASSPRRGDTQYF. CDR3 in DNA: TGTGCCAGCAGTCCTAGGAGGGGAGATACGCAGTATTTT.

The genes are TRBV5-1 and TRBJ2-2; 10 bases map to TRBD2. There are 16 residues in the CDR3. Germline V gene data show CDR1 as SGHRS and CDR2 as YFSETQ. The V gene end was trimmed by 1 base and the J gene end by 4 bases; junction bases not matched to a gene: 4. As DNA, the CDR3 is TGCGCCAGCAGCTTGAGGTTAGCGGGAGGCACCGGGGAGCTGTTTTTT. This encodes CASSLRLAGGTGELFF.

The chain recombines TRBV28 with TRBJ1-6; a weak D match, TRBD1 (6 bases). Trimming removed 5 bases at V and 4 bases at J, with 9 bases between. Germline V lookup: CDR1 MDHEN, CDR2 SYDVKM. CDR3 length: 14 residues. The CDR3: CASSPQGYNSPLHF. In nucleotides, the CDR3 is TGTGCCAGCAGTCCACAGGGTTATAATTCACCCCTCCACTTT.